The 2 T cell receptor beta chains reported below all come from one sample, sequenced in a study of T cells in Graves' hyperthyroidism and ophthalmopathy. TCR beta CDR3 sequences were amplified from RNA transcripts. First-round RT-PCR targeting the TCR CDR3 was performed with the HTBI primer set. TCRdb independently ran MiXCR on the multiplex PCR reads; one entry per CDR3 protein. The table has 50,000 to 75,000 distinct CDR3 sequences, around 48% seen once. Source material: blood. These receptor sequences come from a young woman with Graves' ophthalmopathy.

Many counts were recorded for this clonotype. V is TRBV7-8 and J is TRBJ1-2; TRBD1 aligns across 7 bases. In germline, CDR1 is SGHVS, CDR2 FQNEAQ. With 5 bases clipped from V and 8 bases from J, the junction kept 17 bases outside the gene matches. This CDR3 has 16 amino acids. In DNA, the CDR3 is TGTGCCAGCAGCCGTGGGAACAGGGGAGGATTTAGGGGCTACACCTTC. Protein sequence: CASSRGNRGGFRGYTF.

This clonotype was found once. The chain joins TRBV25-1 to TRBJ2-7; 9 bases match TRBD1. The CDR3 totals 13 residues. V lost 8 bases and J lost 2; bases outside the gene matches: 4. Germline loops: CDR1 MGHDK, CDR2 SYGVNS. CDR3 DNA: TGTGCCAGCGTACGACAGGGGGCCTACGAGCAGTACTTC. Its translation is CASVRQGAYEQYF.